Each of the 32 T cell receptor beta chains below was sequenced from the same sample in a study of a mutant IDH1 vaccine in newly diagnosed glioma. The data were produced by immunoSEQ multiplex PCR, yet TCRdb's version contains in-frame clones alone and is incomplete. In the table there are around 56,000 clones, approximately 80% of which are singletons. Their target antigens are unknown. Time point denoted: week 5, during vaccination. One vaccine dose held 300 ug of mutant IDH1 20-mer peptide and came with topical imiquimod. The sample was PBMCs, taken from a glioma patient whose treatment included an IDH1 peptide vaccine. The receptors here all came from a man under 40 with glioma.

V gene TRBV7-9 combines with J gene TRBJ2-5, with a possible D match to TRBD2 (6 bases). There are 15 residues in the CDR3. V shed 0 bases and J shed 1 base, with 9 bases lying between them. Germline-derived CDR1 and CDR2 are SEHNR and FQNEAQ (reference sequence). The DNA of the CDR3 is TGTGCCAGCAGCTTAGCGGAGGGACTCCAAGAGACCCAGTACTTC. Translating gives CASSLAEGLQETQYF.

V is TRBV10-2 and J is TRBJ2-5; no reliable D call. Germline CDR1 and CDR2: WSHSY and SAAADI. V dropped 4 bases and J dropped 0 bases, with 9 bases sitting between them. The CDR3 covers 14 residues. The CDR3 bases are TGCGCCAGCAGTGCGCGGACCAACCAAGAGACCCAGTACTTC. Amino acid sequence: CASSARTNQETQYF.

This clone was counted only a few times. This rearrangement joins TRBV7-8 to TRBJ2-5; D gene uncertain. CDR1 is SGHVS, CDR2 FQNEAQ, per germline. Trimming shortened V by 7 bases and J by 6 bases, and 12 bases separated the two germline ends. The CDR3 consists of 12 residues. CDR3 DNA sequence: TGTGCCAGCAAGTCCTTGAGTAAGACCCAGTACTTC. As protein: CASKSLSKTQYF.

The chain employs TRBV6-1 and TRBJ1-2; D is unclear. Germline CDR1 and CDR2: MNHNS and SASEGT. The CDR3 has 13 residues. V shed 0 bases and J shed 4 bases, with 6 bases lying between them. The CDR3 DNA reads as TGTGCCAGCAGTGAAGCATGGCTCTATGGCTACACCTTC. Translating gives CASSEAWLYGYTF.

The chain uses TRBV4-2 and TRBJ1-6; D call uncertain. The V end was cut by 5 bases, the J end by 5 bases, with 13 bases between. Germline lookup yields CDR1 LGHNA and CDR2 YNFKEQ. This CDR3 is built from 15 residues. The CDR3 is CASSTGVRDNSPLHF. CDR3 DNA sequence: TGTGCCAGCAGCACTGGGGTTAGGGATAATTCACCCCTCCACTTT.

The V and J genes are TRBV7-9 and TRBJ1-4; 7 bases fit TRBD1. Germline V gene lookup returns CDR1 SEHNR and CDR2 FQNEAQ (reference sequence). The V and J ends lost 3 bases and 7 bases, in that order; junction bases with no gene match: 5. The CDR3 covers 14 residues. The CDR3 DNA reads as TGTGCCAGCAGCTTTCCTGGGACAGTTGAAAAACTGTTTTTT. This gives the protein CASSFPGTVEKLFF.

The chain is built from TRBV19 and TRBJ1-6; D remains ambiguous. The CDR3 covers 15 residues. V was cut by 10 bases and J by 5 bases, with 18 bases left in between. Germline lookup yields CDR1 LNHDA and CDR2 SQIVND (reference sequence). The CDR3 sequence is CATTMRVSDNSPLHF. CDR3 in DNA: TGTGCCACCACGATGCGGGTATCCGATAATTCACCCCTCCACTTT.

This chain links TRBV2 with TRBJ2-1, with 13 bases matching TRBD2. V lost 5 bases, J lost 7 bases, and 5 bases stayed unmatched. CDR1 and CDR2 from the germline V gene are SNHLY and FYNNEI. The CDR3 contains 15 residues. The CDR3 region is CASSRTSGGANEQFF. The CDR3 DNA is TGTGCCAGCAGTAGAACTAGCGGGGGGGCTAATGAGCAGTTCTTC.

The rearrangement links TRBV5-1 to TRBJ2-1; D gene ambiguous. Trimming left V 1 base short and J 0 bases short, with 8 bases between. Per germline, CDR1 SGHRS and CDR2 YFSETQ. This CDR3 contains 15 residues. CDR3 DNA sequence: TGCGCCAGCAGCTTGACGACCAGCTCCTACAATGAGCAGTTCTTC. This translates into CASSLTTSSYNEQFF.

This clone was counted between two and nine times. The chain links TRBV2 to TRBJ2-1; maybe TRBD1 (5 bases). V lost 6 bases to trimming and J lost 5 bases, with 17 bases between them. The CDR3 covers 15 residues. Germline CDR1 reads SNHLY; CDR2 reads FYNNEI. The CDR3 nucleotides are TGTGCCAGCAGCCCAGGGCCGGCGTTGAACAATGAGCAGTTCTTC. As protein: CASSPGPALNNEQFF. Full variable domain (remainder filled in from reference TRBV2 and TRBJ2-1): EPEVTQTPSHQVTQMGQEVILRCVPISNHLYFYWYRQILGQKVEFLVSFYNNEISEKSEIFDDQFSVERPDGSNFTLKIRSTKLEDSAMYFCASSPGPALNNEQFFGPGTRLTVL.

This chain connects TRBV19 to TRBJ1-4; a weak D match, TRBD1 (6 bases). CDR1 and CDR2 (germline): LNHDA, SQIVND (reference sequence). The CDR3 is 16 amino acids. Trimming pared 3 bases from V and 0 bases from J, leaving 11 bases between. CDR3 nucleotides: TGTGCCAGTAGTATCGTCCACAGGGCAACTAATGAAAAACTGTTTTTT. This gives the protein CASSIVHRATNEKLFF.

This clone was recorded a few times. This sequence joins TRBV5-1 and TRBJ1-3; tentatively, D is TRBD1 (5 bases). Germline CDR1 is SGHRS and CDR2 is YFSETQ. V was trimmed by 0 bases and J by 0 bases, leaving 10 bases between them. The CDR3 is made up of 16 amino acids. This CDR3 is CASSLDGASSGNTIYF. DNA of the CDR3: TGCGCCAGCAGCTTGGATGGGGCGAGCTCTGGAAACACCATATATTTT.

The chain employs TRBV5-5 and TRBJ2-3, with 10 nucleotides matching TRBD1. Germline CDR1 reads SGHKS; CDR2 reads YYEKEE (reference sequence). J was trimmed by 6 bases and V by 9 bases; bases with no gene match: 7. The CDR3 totals 13 residues. CDR3 sequence: CATSDRGADTQYF. In nucleotides, the CDR3 is TGTGCCACCTCGGACAGGGGGGCCGATACGCAGTATTTT. The full variable domain, with the rest looked up from reference TRBV5-5 and TRBJ2-3, is DAGVTQSPTHLIKTRGQQVTLRCSPISGHKSVSWYQQVLGQGPQFIFQYYEKEERGRGNFPDRFSARQFPNYSSELNVNALLLGDSALYLCATSDRGADTQYFGPGTRLTVL.

J is TRBJ2-1 and V is TRBV5-1; D is unclear. The V gene's germline CDR1 is SGHRS and CDR2 YFSETQ. This CDR3 comprises 16 residues. With 5 bases removed from V and 1 base from J, the gap between germline ends came to 16 bases. Here the CDR3 reads CASRAKGQLSYNEQFF. The DNA of the CDR3 is TGCGCCAGCAGGGCTAAAGGGCAGCTTTCCTACAATGAGCAGTTCTTC.

This chain connects TRBV5-1 to TRBJ2-1; the D gene is possibly TRBD2 (6 bases). V dropped 4 bases and J dropped 10 bases, with 15 bases sitting between them. The CDR3 consists of 13 residues. The germline V gene has CDR1 SGHRS and CDR2 YFSETQ. CDR3 bases: TGCGCCAGCAGCGGGGGGTTGGCCGGGGAGCAGTTCTTC. Protein sequence: CASSGGLAGEQFF.

The chain links TRBV7-6 to TRBJ2-5; D not resolved. The CDR3 is 14 amino acids. CDR1 and CDR2 from the germline V gene are SGHVS and FNYEAQ. With 1 base removed from V and 5 bases from J, the gap between germline ends came to 11 bases. CDR3 nucleotides: TGTGCCAGCAGCTTAGAGAGGTTTCGTGAGACCCAGTACTTC. Residues: CASSLERFRETQYF.

This chain joins TRBV18 and TRBJ1-2, with D hard to call. Trimming cost V 2 bases and J 0 bases, with 4 bases left between them. The CDR3 is made up of 13 amino acids. Germline V gene sequence: CDR1 KGHSH, CDR2 LQKENI. The CDR3: CASSPYPNYGYTF. The CDR3 DNA sequence: TGTGCCAGCTCACCATACCCTAACTATGGCTACACCTTC.

This clone came up once. The gene calls are TRBV4-1 and TRBJ1-4; D remains unclear. V was pared by 1 base and J by 4 bases, with 13 bases between. This CDR3 has 16 residues. CDR1 is MGHRA and CDR2 is YSYEKL in the germline V gene. The CDR3 DNA is TGCGCCAGCAGCCAAGGGAGGGCAGGCCGTAATGAAAAACTGTTTTTT. It yields the protein CASSQGRAGRNEKLFF.

This clone has more than one count but fewer than ten. This rearrangement joins TRBV13 to TRBJ2-3; D gene unclear. The CDR3 loop spans 14 amino acids. Germline V lookup: CDR1 PRHDT, CDR2 FYEKMQ (reference sequence). Trimming removed 0 bases at V and 2 bases at J, with 6 bases between. As DNA, the CDR3 is TGTGCCAGCAGCTTAGGCGCGTTCACAGATACGCAGTATTTT. Translating gives CASSLGAFTDTQYF.

This clone has only one observation. The chain recombines TRBV7-8 with TRBJ1-5; 8 bases fit TRBD1. CDR1 and CDR2 (germline): SGHVS, FQNEAQ. The CDR3 sequence is 15 residues long. V lost 5 bases, J lost 1 base, and 4 bases stayed unmatched. Here the CDR3 DNA reads TGTGCCAGCAGCCCCCGACAGGGGAGCAATCAGCCCCAGCATTTT. Its translation: CASSPRQGSNQPQHF.

V is TRBV11-2 and J is TRBJ1-1; no reliable D call. CDR1 is SGHAT, CDR2 FQNNGV, per germline. The CDR3 has 13 residues. Trimming removed 3 bases from V and 3 bases from J, with 8 bases in between. The CDR3 DNA is TGTGCCAGCAGCTTCAATGGGGACACTGAAGCTTTCTTT. Its translation is CASSFNGDTEAFF.

V usage is TRBV5-1 and J usage is TRBJ1-6, with 7 bases identical to TRBD1. The CDR3 runs to 13 residues. Trimming removed 6 bases from V and 7 bases from J; junction bases left unmatched: 4. CDR1 and CDR2 from the germline V gene are SGHRS and YFSETQ. CDR3 nucleotide sequence: TGCGCCAGCACCCGGGACAGAAATTCACCCCTCCACTTT. This gives the protein CASTRDRNSPLHF.

V gene TRBV11-2 combines with J gene TRBJ1-1; D is uncertain. This CDR3 is 14 amino acids long. Germline assignment: CDR1 SGHAT and CDR2 FQNNGV. The V gene lost 5 bases and the J gene lost 4 bases, with 14 bases spanning the gap. In DNA, the CDR3 is TGTGCCAGCAGCCCCCCCGGACGGGGCACTGAAGCTTTCTTT. Translated: CASSPPGRGTEAFF.

V gene TRBV6-5 combines with J gene TRBJ1-2; D not resolved. Looked up from germline, CDR1 is MNHEY and CDR2 is SVGAGI. Between the trimmed V and J ends, which lost 8 bases and 2 bases, there was a span of 15 bases. This CDR3 is built from 14 residues. The CDR3 spells CASSPFKGNYGYTF. The CDR3 DNA sequence: TGTGCCAGCTCCCCATTCAAGGGCAACTATGGCTACACCTTC.

The CDR3 nucleotides read TGTGCCAGCAGCGAGGACAGCTCCTACGAGCAGTACTTC. This codes for CASSEDSSYEQYF. V gene TRBV5-4 combines with J gene TRBJ2-5, with a weak D call TRBD1 (6 bases). The end of the DNA fits TRBJ2-7 better, so the J call may be wrong. Germline lookup yields CDR1 SGHNT and CDR2 YYREEE (reference sequence). This CDR3 has 13 residues.

V gene TRBV5-5 combines with J gene TRBJ1-6; a weak D match, TRBD1 (6 bases). This CDR3 has 15 residues. V shed 1 base and J shed 10 bases, with 15 bases lying between them. CDR1 and CDR2 from the germline V gene are SGHKS and YYEKEE (reference sequence). Here the CDR3 DNA reads TGTGCCAGCAGCTTGTACAGGGATGTGACGTCACCCCTCCACTTT. This encodes CASSLYRDVTSPLHF.

The rearrangement joins TRBV7-9 to TRBJ2-2, with a weak D call TRBD1 (6 bases). From germline, CDR1 is SEHNR and CDR2 FQNEAQ (reference sequence). The CDR3 length is 15 residues. V lost 5 bases and J 0 bases, leaving 10 bases between the germline ends. CDR3 sequence: CASSLGHTNTGELFF. CDR3 coding DNA: TGTGCCAGCAGCCTGGGACACACGAACACCGGGGAGCTGTTTTTT.

The chain couples TRBV6-5 to TRBJ1-1; D might be TRBD1 (6 bases). The germline V gene has CDR1 MNHEY and CDR2 SVGAGI. The CDR3 has 14 residues. V gave up 7 bases and J gave up 2 bases, with 14 bases separating them. The CDR3 DNA sequence: TGTGCCAGCATGCAGGGGTCGGGAAACACTGAAGCTTTCTTT. Encoded protein: CASMQGSGNTEAFF.

The chain recombines TRBV2 with TRBJ1-3, with D unclear. The CDR3 runs to 13 residues. Trimming removed 7 bases at V and 4 bases at J, with 11 bases between. Germline V gene data show CDR1 as SNHLY and CDR2 as FYNNEI. In DNA, the CDR3 is TGTGCCAGCAAGGAGGGCGCAGGAAACACCATATATTTT. Amino acids: CASKEGAGNTIYF.

The rearrangement links TRBV5-1 to TRBJ2-7; D is ambiguous. Germline CDR1 reads SGHRS; CDR2 reads YFSETQ. V dropped 4 bases and J dropped 4 bases, with 18 bases sitting between them. There are 15 residues in the CDR3. The CDR3 is CASSDLPDQQYEQYF. As DNA, the CDR3 is TGCGCCAGCAGCGATCTCCCGGATCAGCAGTACGAGCAGTACTTC.

This clone was recorded a few times. The chain couples TRBV5-1 to TRBJ2-2; possible D gene TRBD2, 5 bases. Deletions cut 8 bases from V and 5 bases from J, with 13 bases between. Germline loops: CDR1 SGHRS, CDR2 YFSETQ. This CDR3 has 13 amino acids. This chain's CDR3 is CASSLVLTGELFF. The CDR3 region has the DNA TGCGCCAGTTCACTAGTACTTACCGGGGAGCTGTTTTTT.

This chain links TRBV4-2 with TRBJ2-3, with TRBD2 identical over 11 bases. This CDR3 comprises 18 residues. Germline V gene sequence: CDR1 LGHNA, CDR2 YNFKEQ. V trimming: 0 bases; J trimming: 3 bases; junction bases outside the gene matches: 8. This CDR3 reads CASSQDRLSGGATDTQYF. Here the CDR3 DNA reads TGTGCCAGCAGCCAAGATCGGCTTAGCGGGGGGGCGACAGATACGCAGTATTTT.